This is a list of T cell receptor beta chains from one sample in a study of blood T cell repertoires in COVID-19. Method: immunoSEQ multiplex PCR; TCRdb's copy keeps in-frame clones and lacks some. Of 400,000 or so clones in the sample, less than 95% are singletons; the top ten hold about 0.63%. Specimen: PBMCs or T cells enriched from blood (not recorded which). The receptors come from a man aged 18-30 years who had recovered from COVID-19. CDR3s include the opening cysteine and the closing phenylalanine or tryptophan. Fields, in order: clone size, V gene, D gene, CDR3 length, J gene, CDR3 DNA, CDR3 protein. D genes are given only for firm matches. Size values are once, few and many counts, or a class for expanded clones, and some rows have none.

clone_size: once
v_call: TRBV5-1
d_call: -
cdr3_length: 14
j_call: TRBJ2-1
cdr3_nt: TGCGCCAGCAGTAGTGCGGCTAACTACAATGAGCAGTTCTTC
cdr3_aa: CASSSAANYNEQFF

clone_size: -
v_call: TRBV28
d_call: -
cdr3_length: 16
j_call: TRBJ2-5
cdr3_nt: TGTGCCAGCAGTTTGGTATGGTCAGTCTCTGGAGAGACCCAGTACTTC
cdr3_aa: CASSLVWSVSGETQYF

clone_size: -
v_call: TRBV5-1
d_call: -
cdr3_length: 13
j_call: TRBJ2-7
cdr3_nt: TGCGCCAGCAGCTTGGCGGAGTCCTACGAGCAGTACTTC
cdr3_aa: CASSLAESYEQYF

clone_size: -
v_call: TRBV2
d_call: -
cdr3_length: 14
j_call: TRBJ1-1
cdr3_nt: TGTGCCAGCTCAGTAGCGAGGATGAACACTGAAGCTTTCTTT
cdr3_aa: CASSVARMNTEAFF

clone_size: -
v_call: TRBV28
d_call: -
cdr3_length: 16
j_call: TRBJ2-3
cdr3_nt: TGTGCCAGCAGTTTATGGGGGCAGGGGACGACAGATACGCAGTATTTT
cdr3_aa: CASSLWGQGTTDTQYF

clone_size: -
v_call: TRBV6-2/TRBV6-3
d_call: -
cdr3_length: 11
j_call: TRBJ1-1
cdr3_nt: TGTGCCAGCAGCCTTGGGAGTCGAGCTTTCTTT
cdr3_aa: CASSLGSRAFF

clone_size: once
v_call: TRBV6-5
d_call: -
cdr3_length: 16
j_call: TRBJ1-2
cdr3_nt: TGTGCCAGCAGTTACAGCGGGGCGGGAGCTAACTATGGCTACACCTTC
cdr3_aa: CASSYSGAGANYGYTF

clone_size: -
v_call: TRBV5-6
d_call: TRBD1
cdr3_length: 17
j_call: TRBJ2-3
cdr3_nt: TGTGCCAGCAGCGTGGGGACAGGGAGGTTTGACACAGATACGCAGTATTTT
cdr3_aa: CASSVGTGRFDTDTQYF

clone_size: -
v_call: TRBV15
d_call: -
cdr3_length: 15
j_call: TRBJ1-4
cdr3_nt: TGTGCCACCAGCAGGAGGGGGAATCCTAATGAAAAACTGTTTTTT
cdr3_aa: CATSRRGNPNEKLFF

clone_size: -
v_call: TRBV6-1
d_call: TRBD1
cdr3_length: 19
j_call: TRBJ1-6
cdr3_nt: TGTGCCAGCAGTGACGTGGACAGGGGGCGAGTTCGCGATAATTCACCCCTCCACTTT
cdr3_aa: CASSDVDRGRVRDNSPLHF

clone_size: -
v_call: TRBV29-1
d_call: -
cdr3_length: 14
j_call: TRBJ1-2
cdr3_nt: TGCAGCGTTGGGGGGGACGGATCCAACTATGGCTACACCTTC
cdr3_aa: CSVGGDGSNYGYTF

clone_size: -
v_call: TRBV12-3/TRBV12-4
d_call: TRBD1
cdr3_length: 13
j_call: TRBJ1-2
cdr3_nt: TGTGCCAGCAGTTTTCGACAGGGGGGCGGCTACACCTTC
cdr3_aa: CASSFRQGGGYTF

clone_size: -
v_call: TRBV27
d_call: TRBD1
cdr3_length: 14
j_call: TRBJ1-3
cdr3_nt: TGTGCCAGCCCAGGACAGGGTCTTGGAAACACCATATATTTT
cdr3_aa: CASPGQGLGNTIYF

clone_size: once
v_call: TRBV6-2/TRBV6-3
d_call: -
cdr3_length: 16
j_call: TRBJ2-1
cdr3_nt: TGTGCCAGCAGTTACTCGGTTGGCGACATCTACAATGAGCAGTTCTTC
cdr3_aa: CASSYSVGDIYNEQFF

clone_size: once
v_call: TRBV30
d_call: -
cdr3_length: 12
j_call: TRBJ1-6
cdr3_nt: TGTGCCTGCGGGGTTGGAAATTCACCCCTCCACTTT
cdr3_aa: CACGVGNSPLHF

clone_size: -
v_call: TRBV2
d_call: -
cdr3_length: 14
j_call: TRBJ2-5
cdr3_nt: TGTGCCAGCAGTCCCAATAGCGGCTGGGAGACCCAGTACTTC
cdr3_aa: CASSPNSGWETQYF

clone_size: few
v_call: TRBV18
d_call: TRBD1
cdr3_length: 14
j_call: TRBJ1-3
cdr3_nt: TGTGCCAGCTCATTACAGGGGTCTGGAAACACCATATATTTT
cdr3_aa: CASSLQGSGNTIYF